This T cell receptor beta chain was documented in a study of OX40 agonist ivuxolimab in advanced cancers. For the study at large: Ivuxolimab, an agonist antibody against OX40 (CD134), was given to patients.

This CDR3 spans 15 amino acids. Germline CDR1 is SGHTA and CDR2 is FQGNSA. Trimming cost V 2 bases and J 0 bases, with 8 bases left between them. Study-level points and caveats: The study observed clonal expansion of CD4+ and CD8+ blood T cells by week 6 at 0.1 to 3.0 mg/kg. Expanded clones were, on average, more numerous among CD8+ T cells than CD4+.

Autoimmune disease history or systemic immunosuppression barred patients. Worth noting for this clone: Its antigen is not known.

Clones were sequenced by immunoSEQ multiplex PCR, and TCRdb holds only the in-frame ones, with some missing. The repertoire includes approximately 87,000 clones, more than 75% of them detected once, and over 0.7% sits in the top ten. The TCR sequence derives from an adult with an advanced solid tumor such as melanoma, head and neck, liver or kidney cancer. This specimen was CD4+ or CD8+ T cells sorted from blood, taken in a trial of the OX40 agonist ivuxolimab. The chain uses TRBV7-2 and TRBJ1-3; no reliable D call. CDR3 amino acids: CASSLSPDSGNTIYF. CDR3 coding DNA: TGTGCCAGCAGCTTATCCCCAGACTCTGGAAACACCATATATTTT.